Described below is a single T cell receptor (beta chain) sequence and its context. The antigen is undetermined. Germline values: CDR1 SGHNT, CDR2 YYREEE (reference sequence). The CDR3 loop spans 15 amino acids. With 4 bases clipped from V and 9 bases from J, the junction kept 14 bases outside the gene matches. The repertoire was sequenced with immunoSEQ multiplex PCR; TCRdb's copy has only in-frame clones and lacks some. The top ten clones hold around 0.33% of a sample with tens of thousands of clones, approximately 95% of them seen once. This specimen belongs to a study of siplizumab effects on memory and regulatory T cells. Study-wide results and caveats: Many proliferating CD4+ or CD8+ clones remained unclassified. Roughly 75-96% of them could not be assigned either a naive or a memory phenotype. The study found naive T cells seemingly more diverse than memory cells and seemingly major alloresponse contributors. Tregs proliferating in siplizumab cultures lacked confirmation of their suppressive function. Siplizumab, the agent tested, significantly reduced alloreactive sequences traceable to unstimulated CD4+ memory cells.

What was sequenced was non-Treg CD4+ T cells sorted from blood. The chain couples TRBV5-4 to TRBJ2-5; 8 bases match TRBD1. This TCR derives from a human donor in good health. Written as DNA, the CDR3 is TGTGCCAGCAGCGGGGGACAGGCAAGAGAAGGGGCCCAGTACTTC. Translated: CASSGGQAREGAQYF.